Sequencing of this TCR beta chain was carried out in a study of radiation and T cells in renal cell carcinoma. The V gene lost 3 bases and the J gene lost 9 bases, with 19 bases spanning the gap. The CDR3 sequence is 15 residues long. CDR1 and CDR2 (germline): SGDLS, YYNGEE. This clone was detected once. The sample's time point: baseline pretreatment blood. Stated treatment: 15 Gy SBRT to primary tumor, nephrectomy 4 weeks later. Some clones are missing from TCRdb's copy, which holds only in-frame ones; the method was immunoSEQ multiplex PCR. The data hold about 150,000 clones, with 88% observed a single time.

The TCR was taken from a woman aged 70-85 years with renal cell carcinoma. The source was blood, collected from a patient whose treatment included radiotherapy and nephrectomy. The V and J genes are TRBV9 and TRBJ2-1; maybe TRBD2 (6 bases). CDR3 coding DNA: TGTGCCAGCAGCGCTATGGGGGGACTGTCGGCTGAGCAGTTCTTC. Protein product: CASSAMGGLSAEQFF.